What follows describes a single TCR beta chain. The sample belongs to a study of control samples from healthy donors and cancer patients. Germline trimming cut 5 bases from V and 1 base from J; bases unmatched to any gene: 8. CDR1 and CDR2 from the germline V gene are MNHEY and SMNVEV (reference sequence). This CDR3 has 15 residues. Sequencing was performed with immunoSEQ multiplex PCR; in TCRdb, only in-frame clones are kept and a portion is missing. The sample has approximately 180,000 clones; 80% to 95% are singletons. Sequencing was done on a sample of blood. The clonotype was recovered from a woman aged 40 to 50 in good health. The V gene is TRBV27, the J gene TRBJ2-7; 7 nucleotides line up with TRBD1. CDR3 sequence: CASSPLTGPSYEQYF. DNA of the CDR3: TGTGCCAGCAGTCCCTTGACAGGGCCATCCTACGAGCAGTACTTC.